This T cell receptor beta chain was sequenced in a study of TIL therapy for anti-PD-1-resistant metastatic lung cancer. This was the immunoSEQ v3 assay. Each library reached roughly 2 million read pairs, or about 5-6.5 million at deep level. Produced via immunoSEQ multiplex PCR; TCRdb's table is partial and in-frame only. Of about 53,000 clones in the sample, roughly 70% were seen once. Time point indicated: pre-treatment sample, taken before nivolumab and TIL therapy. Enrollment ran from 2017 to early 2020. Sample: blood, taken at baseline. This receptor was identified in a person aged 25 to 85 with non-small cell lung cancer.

The CDR3, as DNA: TGTGCCAGCAGTTCAGCCGGGACAGCCCAAGAGACCCAGTACTTC. Its translation: CASSSAGTAQETQYF. This chain joins TRBV28 and TRBJ2-5; 7 bases map to TRBD1. This CDR3 region has 15 residues. Germline-derived CDR1 and CDR2 are MDHEN and SYDVKM. V trimming: 4 bases; J trimming: 1 base; junction bases outside the gene matches: 6.